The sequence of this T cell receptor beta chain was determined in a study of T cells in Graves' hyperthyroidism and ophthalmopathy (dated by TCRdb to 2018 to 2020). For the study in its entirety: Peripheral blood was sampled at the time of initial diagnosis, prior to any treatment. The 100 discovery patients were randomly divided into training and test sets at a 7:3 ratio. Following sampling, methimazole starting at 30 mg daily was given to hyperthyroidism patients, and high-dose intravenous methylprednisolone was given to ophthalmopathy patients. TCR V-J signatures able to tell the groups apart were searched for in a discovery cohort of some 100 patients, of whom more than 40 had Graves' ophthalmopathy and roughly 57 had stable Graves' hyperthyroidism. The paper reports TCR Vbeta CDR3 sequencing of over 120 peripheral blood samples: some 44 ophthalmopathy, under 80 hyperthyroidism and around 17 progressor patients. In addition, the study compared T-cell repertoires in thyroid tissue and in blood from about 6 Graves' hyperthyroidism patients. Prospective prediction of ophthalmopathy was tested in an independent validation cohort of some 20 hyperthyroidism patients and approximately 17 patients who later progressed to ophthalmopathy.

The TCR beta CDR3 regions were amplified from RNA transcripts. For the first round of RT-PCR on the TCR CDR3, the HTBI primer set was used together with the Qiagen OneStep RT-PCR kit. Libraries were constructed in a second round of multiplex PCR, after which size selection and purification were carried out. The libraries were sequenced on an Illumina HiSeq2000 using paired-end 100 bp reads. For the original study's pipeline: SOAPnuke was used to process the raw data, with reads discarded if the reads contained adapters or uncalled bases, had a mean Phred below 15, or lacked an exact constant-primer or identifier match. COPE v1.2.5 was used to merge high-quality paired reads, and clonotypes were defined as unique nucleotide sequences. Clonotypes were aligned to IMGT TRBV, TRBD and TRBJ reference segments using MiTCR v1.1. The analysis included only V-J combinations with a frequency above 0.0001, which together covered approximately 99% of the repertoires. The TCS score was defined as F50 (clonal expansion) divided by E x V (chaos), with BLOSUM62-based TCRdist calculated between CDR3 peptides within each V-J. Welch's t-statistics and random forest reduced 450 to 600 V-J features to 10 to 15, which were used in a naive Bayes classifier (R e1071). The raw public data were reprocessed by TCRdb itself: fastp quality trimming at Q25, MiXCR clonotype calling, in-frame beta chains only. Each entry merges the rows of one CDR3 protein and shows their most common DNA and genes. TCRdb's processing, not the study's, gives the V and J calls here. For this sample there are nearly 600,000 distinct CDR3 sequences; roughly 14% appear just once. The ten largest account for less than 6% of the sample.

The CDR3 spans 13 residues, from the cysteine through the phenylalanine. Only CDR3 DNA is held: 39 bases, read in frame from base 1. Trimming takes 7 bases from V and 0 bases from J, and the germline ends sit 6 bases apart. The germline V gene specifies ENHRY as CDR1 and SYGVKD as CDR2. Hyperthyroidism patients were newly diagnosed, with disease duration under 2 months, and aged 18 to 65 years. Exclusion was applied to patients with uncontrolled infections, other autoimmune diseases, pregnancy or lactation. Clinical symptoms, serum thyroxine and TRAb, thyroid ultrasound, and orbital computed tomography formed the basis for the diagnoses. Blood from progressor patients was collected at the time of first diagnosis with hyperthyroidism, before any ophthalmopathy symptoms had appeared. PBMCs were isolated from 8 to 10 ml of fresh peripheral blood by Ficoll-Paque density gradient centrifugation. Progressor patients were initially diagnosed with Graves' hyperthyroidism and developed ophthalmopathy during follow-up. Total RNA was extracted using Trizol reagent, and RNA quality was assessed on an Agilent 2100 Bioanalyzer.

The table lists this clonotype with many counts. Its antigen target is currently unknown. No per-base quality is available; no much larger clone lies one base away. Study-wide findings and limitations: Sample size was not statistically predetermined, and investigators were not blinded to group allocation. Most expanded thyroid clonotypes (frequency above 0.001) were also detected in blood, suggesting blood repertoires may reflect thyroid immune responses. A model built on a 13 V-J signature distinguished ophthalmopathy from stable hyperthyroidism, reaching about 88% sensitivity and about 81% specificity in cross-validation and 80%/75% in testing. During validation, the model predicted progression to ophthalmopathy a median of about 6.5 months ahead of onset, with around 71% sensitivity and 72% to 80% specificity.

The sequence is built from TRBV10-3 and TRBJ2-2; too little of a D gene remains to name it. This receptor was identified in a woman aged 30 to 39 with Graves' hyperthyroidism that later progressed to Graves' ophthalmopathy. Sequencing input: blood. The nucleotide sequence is TGTGCCATCACCTCCCCGAACACCGGGGAGCTGTTTTTT. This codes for CAITSPNTGELFF.